Shown below are 28 T cell receptor beta chains from a single sample sequenced in a study of blood T cells in healthy people across ages. Primers used in a second PCR of roughly 7 to 12 cycles were a sample-barcoded 5' primer and a J-beta primer mix. One entry per CDR3 protein, called by TCRdb with MiXCR from the 5' RACE reads. The sample records 450,000 to 600,000 distinct CDR3 sequences, approximately 26% being singletons. This sample was shared with a second study, whose subject was T cells of mothers and their children.

Sequenced input: blood. The receptors come from a boy aged 2 to 9 in good health.

This clonotype was detected only a few times. V usage is TRBV29-1 and J usage is TRBJ2-1, with D tentatively TRBD2 (5 bases). The V and J ends lost 1 base and 5 bases respectively, with 9 bases between them. From germline, CDR1 is SQVTM and CDR2 ANQGSEA. This CDR3 has 13 residues. The CDR3: CSVEATKDNEQFF. As DNA, the CDR3 is TGCAGCGTTGAAGCGACTAAGGACAATGAGCAGTTCTTC.

V and J are TRBV20-1 and TRBJ2-2, with a tentative D call TRBD1 (8 bases). Trimming removed 6 bases at V and 5 bases at J, with 22 bases between. The CDR3 has 16 amino acids. In germline, CDR1 is DFQATT, CDR2 SNEGSKA (reference sequence). CDR3 in amino acids: CSAVPRTGRVTGELFF. The DNA of the CDR3 is TGCAGTGCAGTCCCGAGGACAGGGAGGGTGACCGGGGAGCTGTTTTTT.

V and J are TRBV12-3 or TRBV12-4 and TRBJ2-5; weak D call: TRBD1 (5 bases). The J call may be wrong; the DNA end is better matched by TRBJ2-1. This CDR3 has 12 amino acids. CDR3 in amino acids: CASSRGGNEQFF. For the CDR3, the DNA is TGTGCCAGCAGTAGGGGCGGAAATGAGCAGTTCTTC.

V and J are TRBV6-2 or TRBV6-3 and TRBJ2-6, with TRBD2 identical over 7 bases. The V and J ends lost 7 bases and 0 bases, in that order; junction bases with no gene match: 3. The CDR3 is made up of 15 amino acids. The germline V gene has CDR1 MNHEY and CDR2 SVGEGT. Here the CDR3 DNA reads TGTGCCAGCAAGGGAGGGCACTCTGGGGCCAACGTCCTGACTTTC. Amino acids: CASKGGHSGANVLTF.

This clonotype appeared a few times. The rearrangement links TRBV6-1 to TRBJ2-6; 7 bases map to TRBD2. Germline V CDR1 and CDR2: MNHNS, SASEGT. V shed 6 bases and J 0 bases; nucleotides not matched to a gene: 11. CDR3 length: 18 residues. CDR3 nucleotide sequence: TGTGCCAGCAGCCGCATAAGCGGGGACTACTCTGGGGCCAACGTCCTGACTTTC. Translating it yields CASSRISGDYSGANVLTF.

This clonotype was seen more than once but under ten times. The V gene is TRBV6-5, the J gene TRBJ2-3, with TRBD2 matching 8 bases. The germline V gene has CDR1 MNHEY and CDR2 SVGAGI. Trimming at V came to 3 bases and at J to 1 base, leaving 6 bases not matched to a gene. This CDR3 comprises 16 residues. CDR3 protein: CASSYGAGEGTDTQYF. In DNA, the CDR3 is TGTGCCAGCAGTTATGGAGCGGGAGAGGGCACAGATACGCAGTATTTT.

V usage is TRBV4-1 and J usage is TRBJ1-4; the D gene is possibly TRBD1 (5 bases). Germline CDR1 is MGHRA and CDR2 is YSYEKL. The CDR3 has 14 residues. V lost 1 base to trimming and J lost 7 bases, with 10 bases between them. DNA for the CDR3: TGCGCCAGCAGCCAAGTACACGGGGGTGAAAAACTGTTTTTT. Amino acid sequence: CASSQVHGGEKLFF.

This clonotype has just a few counts. DNA for the CDR3: TGCAGTGCTAGAGATACCACTAGCAATCAGCCCCAGCATTTT. Its protein product is CSARDTTSNQPQHF. The gene calls are TRBV20-1 and TRBJ1-5; D gene uncertain. V was cut by 0 bases and J by 0 bases, with 6 bases left in between. Germline loops: CDR1 DFQATT, CDR2 SNEGSKA (reference sequence). There are 14 residues in the CDR3.

This sequence joins TRBV29-1 and TRBJ2-2, with 9 bases aligning to TRBD1. CDR1 is SQVTM, CDR2 ANQGSEA, per germline. Unmatched junction bases numbered 3, after V lost 4 bases and J lost 3 bases. The length of the CDR3 is 14 residues. In nucleotides, the CDR3 is TGCAGCGTTGGGCGGACAGGGGACACCGGGGAGCTGTTTTTT. Protein product: CSVGRTGDTGELFF.

The rearrangement joins TRBV28 to TRBJ2-7; TRBD2 agrees at 10 bases. Germline lookup yields CDR1 MDHEN and CDR2 SYDVKM. The CDR3 totals 14 residues. Losses at the gene ends were 4 bases for V and 5 bases for J; bases not matched to a gene: 5. Here the CDR3 reads CASSSPSGGDEQYF. For the CDR3, the DNA is TGTGCCAGCAGTTCACCTAGCGGGGGCGACGAGCAGTACTTC.

CDR3 loop: CASNGGRGTDTQYF. CDR3 nucleotide sequence: TGTGCCAGCAACGGCGGGAGGGGCACAGATACGCAGTATTTT. The rearrangement links TRBV7-2 to TRBJ2-3; 9 positions agree with TRBD2. Trimming cost V 7 bases and J 1 base; bases outside gene matches: 3. Germline CDR1 and CDR2: SGHTA and FQGNSA. The CDR3 sequence is 14 residues long.

This clonotype has just a few counts. The rearrangement uses TRBV10-3 and TRBJ2-2; tentatively, D is TRBD1 or TRBD2 (6 bases each). With 3 bases removed from V and 0 bases from J, the gap between germline ends came to 14 bases. Germline loops: CDR1 ENHRY, CDR2 SYGVKD. The CDR3 has 17 residues. The CDR3 protein is CAISEGGGTPNTGELFF. CDR3 coding DNA: TGTGCCATCAGTGAAGGAGGGGGGACACCGAACACCGGGGAGCTGTTTTTT.

This chain links TRBV12-3 or TRBV12-4 with TRBJ2-7; the match to TRBD2 covers 13 bases. J lost 2 bases, V lost 6 bases, and 4 bases had no gene match. CDR3 length: 15 residues. The CDR3 is CASRLGTSGTYEQYF. CDR3 DNA sequence: TGTGCCAGCAGACTCGGGACTAGCGGGACCTACGAGCAGTACTTC.

The chain recombines TRBV7-9 with TRBJ2-3; no reliable D call. The CDR3 loop spans 14 amino acids. Deletions cut 1 base from V and 1 base from J, with 6 bases between. The germline V gene has CDR1 SEHNR and CDR2 FQNEAQ (reference sequence). The CDR3 here is CASSLVSGTDTQYF. DNA of the CDR3: TGTGCCAGCAGCTTAGTATCCGGCACAGATACGCAGTATTTT.

This clonotype appeared a few times. V and J are TRBV24-1 and TRBJ2-5, with a tentative D call TRBD2 (6 bases). CDR3 length equals 14 residues. Trimming removed 4 bases at V and 2 bases at J, with 10 bases between. The V gene's germline CDR1 is KGHDR and CDR2 SFDVKD. CDR3 sequence (DNA): TGTGCCACCAGTGACTCGGGGGATCAAGAGACCCAGTACTTC. It encodes CATSDSGDQETQYF.

This chain joins TRBV29-1 and TRBJ1-4; D gene ambiguous. The CDR3 is 12 residues long. Germline V CDR1 and CDR2: SQVTM, ANQGSEA. V was pared by 7 bases and J by 4 bases, with 10 bases between. As DNA, the CDR3 is TGCAGCGAGGTCCAGGTTAATGAAAAACTGTTTTTT. This translates into CSEVQVNEKLFF.

The J gene is TRBJ1-1, the V gene TRBV4-1, with D tentatively TRBD1 (5 bases). Trimming cost V 0 bases and J 2 bases, with 10 bases left between them. Per the germline V gene, CDR1 is MGHRA and CDR2 is YSYEKL. The CDR3 sequence is 15 residues long. This CDR3 reads CASSQEPGGNTEAFF. CDR3 nucleotides: TGCGCCAGCAGCCAAGAACCCGGGGGTAACACTGAAGCTTTCTTT.

The sample holds a few counts of this clonotype. The V gene is TRBV12-3 or TRBV12-4, the J gene TRBJ2-5; 9 bases match TRBD1. Trimming removed 6 bases from V and 3 bases from J; junction bases left unmatched: 5. There are 14 residues in the CDR3. The CDR3 loop reads CASRPTGGEETQYF. CDR3 DNA sequence: TGTGCCAGCAGGCCGACAGGGGGGGAAGAGACCCAGTACTTC.

This clonotype was observed a few times. The chain combines TRBV7-9 with TRBJ1-2; 7 bases map to TRBD1. This CDR3 contains 16 residues. Germline loops: CDR1 SEHNR, CDR2 FQNEAQ (reference sequence). V dropped 6 bases and J dropped 5; count of bases not matched to a gene: 15. The CDR3 DNA follows: TGTGCCAGCAGTGACGTCGAAGTACAGGGGTTATATGGCTACACCTTC. Protein product: CASSDVEVQGLYGYTF.

V and J are TRBV7-9 and TRBJ2-2, with 7 bases aligning to TRBD1. With 5 bases clipped from V and 3 bases from J, the junction kept 3 bases outside the gene matches. The CDR3 extends over 14 amino acids. CDR1 and CDR2 from the germline V gene are SEHNR and FQNEAQ (reference sequence). The CDR3 DNA reads TGTGCCAGCAGCGGGACAGACTACACCGGGGAGCTGTTTTTT. This encodes CASSGTDYTGELFF.

This clonotype was seen only a few times. CDR3 residues: CASSSGTKSYEQYF. The CDR3, as DNA: TGTGCCAGCAGCTCCGGGACAAAATCCTACGAGCAGTACTTC. The V call is TRBV7-8, the J call TRBJ2-7, with D maybe TRBD1 (6 bases). Germline V gene data show CDR1 as SGHVS and CDR2 as FQNEAQ. CDR3 size: 14 residues. With 4 bases removed from V and 1 base from J, the gap between germline ends came to 11 bases.

This chain links TRBV2 with TRBJ2-4; TRBD2 might be the D (5 bases). CDR3 length: 10 amino acids. The ends were cut back, 9 bases at V and 7 bases at J, with 7 bases in the middle. Germline values: CDR1 SNHLY, CDR2 FYNNEI. The CDR3 DNA sequence: TGTGCCAGTGCGGGCAACATTCAGTACTTC. Amino acid sequence: CASAGNIQYF.

V is TRBV12-3 or TRBV12-4 and J is TRBJ1-2; D unresolved. This CDR3 contains 13 residues. Trimming took off 6 bases at V and 7 bases at J, with 15 bases between the two ends. The CDR3 nucleotides read TGTGCCAGCAGCCCCATGACGGGAGGTGGCTACACCTTC. Its translation: CASSPMTGGGYTF.

This sequence joins TRBV5-5 and TRBJ2-3; D is unresolved. This CDR3 has 14 residues. In germline, CDR1 is SGHKS, CDR2 YYEKEE (reference sequence). Trimming shortened V by 7 bases and J by 0 bases, and 12 bases separated the two germline ends. For the CDR3, the DNA is TGTGCCAGCTCTCGCCGTCGAAGCACAGATACGCAGTATTTT. Protein product: CASSRRRSTDTQYF. The full variable domain, its missing parts supplied by reference TRBV5-5 and TRBJ2-3, is DAGVTQSPTHLIKTRGQQVTLRCSPISGHKSVSWYQQVLGQGPQFIFQYYEKEERGRGNFPDRFSARQFPNYSSELNVNALLLGDSALYLCASSRRRSTDTQYFGPGTRLTVL.

V gene TRBV6-4 combines with J gene TRBJ1-2; TRBD1 matches 9 bases. CDR1 is MRHNA, CDR2 SNTAGT, per germline. Trimming took 8 bases from V and 3 from J; bases not matched to a gene: 7. The CDR3 consists of 14 residues. The CDR3 DNA reads as TGTGCCAGCTTCGGGACAGGGCACGACTATGGCTACACCTTC. This encodes CASFGTGHDYGYTF.

The chain uses TRBV30 and TRBJ2-7; TRBD2 matches at 7 bases. The CDR3 has 13 amino acids. After removal of 1 base from V and 2 bases from J, the junction contained 2 bases not matched to a gene. The germline V gene has CDR1 GTSNPN and CDR2 SVGIG (reference sequence). CDR3 residues: CAWSGGLTYEQYF. CDR3 DNA sequence: TGTGCCTGGAGTGGGGGACTAACCTACGAGCAGTACTTC.

The chain couples TRBV20-1 to TRBJ1-2; 7 nucleotides line up with TRBD1. This CDR3 is built from 12 residues. The J segment lost 8 bases and the V segment lost 6 bases, leaving 9 bases of the junction unmatched. Germline loops: CDR1 DFQATT, CDR2 SNEGSKA (reference sequence). CDR3 amino acids: CSAGSGGVGYTF. CDR3 DNA: TGCAGTGCCGGCTCAGGGGGAGTCGGCTACACCTTC.

This chain uses TRBV7-9 with TRBJ1-2; D is uncertain. The CDR3 is 13 residues long. CDR1 is SEHNR and CDR2 is FQNEAQ in the germline V gene (reference sequence). V lost 0 bases, J lost 4 bases, and 6 bases lay in between. CDR3 DNA sequence: TGTGCCAGCAGCTTAGCGGTGAGCTATGGCTACACCTTC. Protein: CASSLAVSYGYTF.